These 23 T cell receptor beta chains were sequenced from one sample in a study of shared T cell receptors in the human thymus. Profiling relied on immunoSEQ multiplex PCR, and the TCRdb table lists in-frame clones only, not all of them. In the table there are 500,000 to 750,000 clones, around 89% of which are singletons. The sample was also reused in another study, on human thymus T cells.

Source material: thymocytes. The receptors derive from a boy under two years old with a congenital heart defect.

J is TRBJ2-5 and V is TRBV18; 7 bases match TRBD1. The CDR3 totals 15 residues. The junction had 8 bases not matched to a gene; V was cut back by 6 bases and J by 1 base. The germline gives CDR1 KGHSH, CDR2 LQKENI. This CDR3 reads CASSRYRGPQETQYF. DNA of the CDR3: TGTGCCAGCTCGCGATACAGGGGCCCCCAAGAGACCCAGTACTTC.

This chain joins TRBV6-1 and TRBJ1-4; the match to TRBD1 covers 7 bases. The CDR3 covers 19 residues. Germline CDR1 MNHNS, CDR2 SASEGT. V lost 2 bases to trimming and J lost 2 bases; unmatched junction nucleotides: 14. CDR3 nucleotide sequence: TGTGCCAGCAGTGAAAAATATCCCGCGGGCAGGGGGACTAATGAAAAACTGTTTTTT. Translation: CASSEKYPAGRGTNEKLFF.

V is TRBV11-3 and J is TRBJ2-1, with D tentatively TRBD2 (6 bases). CDR1 is SGHNT, CDR2 YENEEA, per germline. This CDR3 region has 16 residues. V was pared by 2 bases and J by 2 bases, with 13 bases between. CDR3 sequence (DNA): TGTGCCAGCAGCTTACCCGGGAGATCCGCCTACAATGAGCAGTTCTTC. It encodes CASSLPGRSAYNEQFF.

This chain joins TRBV30 and TRBJ2-1; 9 bases align to TRBD2. Germline V gene data show CDR1 as GTSNPN and CDR2 as SVGIG (reference sequence). There are 15 residues in the CDR3. Trimming cost V 4 bases and J 8 bases; bases outside gene matches: 12. DNA of the CDR3: TGTGCCTGGAAGCCTATAGCGGGAGAGGGCGATGAGCAGTTCTTC. Protein product: CAWKPIAGEGDEQFF. Complete variable domain (other parts from reference TRBV30 and TRBJ2-1): SQTIHQWPATLVQPVGSPLSLECTVEGTSNPNLYWYRQAAGRGLQLLFYSVGIGQISSEVPQNLSASRPQDRQFILSSKKLLLSDSGFYLCAWKPIAGEGDEQFFGPGTRLTVL.

This chain links TRBV4-1 with TRBJ2-3, with 9 bases lining up with TRBD2. J lost 4 bases, V lost 0 bases, and 5 bases had no gene match. There are 16 residues in the CDR3. Germline lookup yields CDR1 MGHRA and CDR2 YSYEKL. The DNA of the CDR3 is TGCGCCAGCAGCCAAGAGGCTAGCGGGAACCCAGATACGCAGTATTTT. This gives the protein CASSQEASGNPDTQYF.

CDR3 in amino acids: CASSFGGQKKPYEQYF. CDR3 nucleotides: TGTGCCAGCAGCTTCGGTGGGCAGAAGAAACCCTACGAGCAGTACTTC. V gene TRBV5-5 combines with J gene TRBJ2-7; D unclear. The CDR3 spans 16 residues. V lost 2 bases to trimming and J lost 2 bases, with 17 bases between them. Per germline, CDR1 SGHKS and CDR2 YYEKEE (reference sequence). The whole variable domain, remainder taken from reference TRBV5-5 and TRBJ2-7, is DAGVTQSPTHLIKTRGQQVTLRCSPISGHKSVSWYQQVLGQGPQFIFQYYEKEERGRGNFPDRFSARQFPNYSSELNVNALLLGDSALYLCASSFGGQKKPYEQYFGPGTRLTVT.

The chain links TRBV14 to TRBJ2-6; 7 bases fit TRBD1. The junction had 5 bases not matched to a gene; V was cut back by 0 bases and J by 0 bases. CDR3 length equals 18 residues. The germline gives CDR1 SGHDN, CDR2 FVKESK. DNA for the CDR3: TGTGCCAGCAGCCAAGAGGACAGGCCCAGCTCTGGGGCCAACGTCCTGACTTTC. It yields the protein CASSQEDRPSSGANVLTF.

This chain links TRBV10-3 with TRBJ2-3; 11 nucleotides match TRBD2. J lost 6 bases, V lost 0 bases, and 17 bases had no gene match. Germline-derived CDR1 and CDR2 are ENHRY and SYGVKD. The CDR3 runs to 20 residues. The CDR3 coding sequence is TGTGCCATCAGTGAGTCGAGACAGGACTCTAGCGGGGGGCTCTCGGATACGCAGTATTTT. Its translation: CAISESRQDSSGGLSDTQYF.

A few counts support this clone. This chain connects TRBV29-1 to TRBJ2-7, with 11 nucleotides matching TRBD2. The V gene end was trimmed by 4 bases and the J gene end by 5 bases; junction bases not matched to a gene: 28. Germline V gives CDR1 SQVTM, CDR2 ANQGSEA. The CDR3 consists of 21 residues. CDR3 in amino acids: CSVAKRQGGILAGVRSDEQYF. The CDR3 DNA reads as TGCAGCGTTGCGAAACGACAGGGTGGGATACTAGCGGGAGTGAGGTCTGACGAGCAGTACTTC.

The chain carries TRBV6-1 and TRBJ1-2, with no clear D. Trimming stripped 5 bases from V and 5 bases from J, with 15 bases between. The V gene's germline CDR1 is MNHNS and CDR2 SASEGT. This CDR3 region has 14 residues. The CDR3 DNA reads TGTGCCAGCAGTAGACGGACTGGTTATTATGGCTACACCTTC. This translates into CASSRRTGYYGYTF.

The chain joins TRBV10-1 to TRBJ2-3; 15 bases are a match to TRBD2. Germline V gene data show CDR1 as WNHNN and CDR2 as SYGVQD (reference sequence). This CDR3 spans 16 amino acids. With V trimmed by 10 bases and J by 0 bases, 5 bases remained unmatched. CDR3 protein: CATGTSGRPSTDTQYF. CDR3 nucleotides: TGCGCCACCGGGACTAGCGGGAGGCCTAGCACAGATACGCAGTATTTT.

This chain joins TRBV28 and TRBJ2-5; 13 positions match TRBD2. The V and J ends lost 9 bases and 2 bases, in that order; junction bases with no gene match: 6. The CDR3 extends over 15 amino acids. Germline CDR1 reads MDHEN; CDR2 reads SYDVKM. The CDR3 sequence is CASWTSGSWQETQYF. For the CDR3, the DNA is TGTGCCAGTTGGACTAGCGGGAGTTGGCAAGAGACCCAGTACTTC.

This chain joins TRBV15 and TRBJ2-1, with D maybe TRBD2 (6 bases). Between the trimmed V and J ends, which lost 5 bases and 8 bases, there was a span of 16 bases. Germline V lookup: CDR1 LNHNV, CDR2 YYDKDF (reference sequence). This CDR3 contains 14 residues. The CDR3 here is CATSGRDSDDEQFF. The CDR3 DNA is TGTGCCACCAGCGGTCGGGACTCTGATGATGAGCAGTTCTTC.

This chain links TRBV6-1 with TRBJ1-4; D call uncertain. The CDR3 sequence is 15 residues long. Germline CDR1 reads MNHNS; CDR2 reads SASEGT. Trimming pared 2 bases from V and 6 bases from J, leaving 13 bases between. The CDR3 DNA follows: TGTGCCAGCAGTGAACTGGGCAGGAGGGATGAAAAACTGTTTTTT. Its translation: CASSELGRRDEKLFF.

The chain joins TRBV4-3 to TRBJ1-1; D unclear. This CDR3 has 15 residues. Germline CDR1 is LGHNA and CDR2 is YSLEER. V was clipped by 2 bases and J by 1 base, with 11 bases between them. The CDR3 reads CASSQFGVGNTEAFF. CDR3 DNA: TGCGCCAGCAGCCAATTCGGGGTGGGGAACACTGAAGCTTTCTTT.

The V gene is TRBV28, the J gene TRBJ1-2; 7 bases fit TRBD1. The CDR3 length is 15 residues. CDR1 and CDR2 (germline): MDHEN, SYDVKM. V dropped 2 bases and J dropped 4; count of bases not matched to a gene: 7. CDR3 residues: CASSLPGQPIYGYTF. CDR3 DNA: TGTGCCAGCAGTTTACCGGGACAGCCCATCTATGGCTACACCTTC.

This chain uses TRBV7-2 with TRBJ1-2; D is undetermined. Germline V gives CDR1 SGHTA, CDR2 FQGNSA. V lost 1 base to trimming and J lost 4 bases, with 13 bases between them. The CDR3 is 15 residues long. The CDR3 reads CASSLVRWASYGYTF. The CDR3 coding sequence is TGTGCCAGCAGCTTAGTTCGTTGGGCGAGCTATGGCTACACCTTC.

The chain couples TRBV15 to TRBJ1-1; 12 nucleotides line up with TRBD1. V lost 5 bases, J lost 2 bases, and 6 bases stayed unmatched. Germline-derived CDR1 and CDR2 are LNHNV and YYDKDF (reference sequence). CDR3 length equals 16 residues. CDR3 region: CATSWGQGANNTEAFF. The DNA of the CDR3 is TGTGCCACCAGCTGGGGACAGGGGGCGAACAACACTGAAGCTTTCTTT.

This chain uses TRBV18 with TRBJ2-7; D may be TRBD2 (6 bases). Germline V gives CDR1 KGHSH, CDR2 LQKENI. The CDR3 has 14 residues. V was clipped by 6 bases and J by 2 bases, with 14 bases between them. Here the CDR3 reads CASSHRDFTYEQYF. Written as DNA, the CDR3 is TGTGCCAGCTCCCACCGGGACTTCACCTACGAGCAGTACTTC.

The chain employs TRBV27 and TRBJ2-1; TRBD1 is a possible D gene (6 bases). Looked up from germline, CDR1 is MNHEY and CDR2 is SMNVEV (reference sequence). CDR3 length: 15 amino acids. The V and J ends lost 5 bases and 1 base respectively, with 12 bases between them. DNA of the CDR3: TGTGCCAGCAGTCACCACAGGGAGTCCTACAATGAGCAGTTCTTC. Its translation is CASSHHRESYNEQFF.

V is TRBV7-2 and J is TRBJ2-3, with TRBD2 matching over 10 bases. CDR1 and CDR2 (germline): SGHTA, FQGNSA. The CDR3 sequence is 17 residues long. V trimming: 5 bases; J trimming: 2 bases; junction bases outside the gene matches: 10. The chain's CDR3 is CASSPNPGLANTDTQYF. CDR3 coding DNA: TGTGCCAGCAGCCCTAATCCGGGACTAGCGAACACAGATACGCAGTATTTT.

V usage is TRBV19 and J usage is TRBJ2-1; 10 positions agree with TRBD2. After removal of 4 bases from V and 12 bases from J, the junction contained 15 bases not matched to a gene. Germline V gene sequence: CDR1 LNHDA, CDR2 SQIVND (reference sequence). The CDR3 has 16 residues. For the CDR3, the DNA is TGTGCCAGTAGTACAACTAGCGGGAAATACGCAATGAGGCAGTTCTTC. This codes for CASSTTSGKYAMRQFF.

The rearrangement joins TRBV6-5 to TRBJ1-2; 10 bases fit TRBD1. The V and J ends lost 6 bases and 9 bases, in that order; junction bases with no gene match: 4. This CDR3 comprises 12 residues. The germline V gene encodes CDR1 MNHEY and CDR2 SVGAGI. This CDR3 reads CASSPGQGRYTF. The DNA for the CDR3 is TGTGCCAGCAGCCCGGGACAGGGGCGCTACACCTTC.